Following are 16 T cell receptor beta chains from one sample sequenced in a study of blood T cell repertoires in COVID-19. TCRdb's table, derived via immunoSEQ multiplex PCR, lists solely in-frame clones and lacks some. This repertoire shows 50,000 to 85,000 clones, roughly 75% found once; its top ten account for 8.5% to 10%. Material: peripheral blood. The receptors were sampled from a human donor in a cohort sampled during active COVID-19.

The V call is TRBV5-1, the J call TRBJ2-3; TRBD2 agrees at 8 bases. This CDR3 contains 16 residues. The germline gives CDR1 SGHRS, CDR2 YFSETQ. V lost 7 bases to trimming and J lost 5 bases; unmatched junction nucleotides: 15. The CDR3 reads CASGESTGGPGDTQYF. For the CDR3, the DNA is TGCGCCAGCGGCGAGTCGACGGGAGGGCCAGGAGATACGCAGTATTTT.

The V and J genes are TRBV11-2 and TRBJ2-1, with 8 nucleotides matching TRBD1. This CDR3 is built from 15 residues. Trimming took 3 bases from V and 16 from J; bases not matched to a gene: 17. Germline V gene lookup returns CDR1 SGHAT and CDR2 FQNNGV. The DNA for the CDR3 is TGTGCCAGCAGCTTCTTGTACAGGGGGATTTTAGTACAATTCTTC. It encodes CASSFLYRGILVQFF.

This chain joins TRBV7-2 and TRBJ2-3, with 8 bases fitting TRBD2. The ends lost 5 bases at V and 6 bases at J; junction bases unmatched: 10. From germline, CDR1 is SGHTA and CDR2 FQGNSA. CDR3 length: 15 residues. For the CDR3, the DNA is TGTGCCAGCAGCCCAGGACTAGCTCCCTCGGATACGCAGTATTTT. Translation: CASSPGLAPSDTQYF.

The chain couples TRBV19 to TRBJ1-2; maybe TRBD1 (6 bases). Germline CDR1 reads LNHDA; CDR2 reads SQIVND (reference sequence). V lost 5 bases to trimming and J lost 2 bases, with 9 bases between them. CDR3 length: 13 amino acids. CDR3 sequence: CASSEQGNYGYTF. CDR3 DNA sequence: TGTGCCAGTAGTGAACAGGGAAACTATGGCTACACCTTC.

This chain links TRBV19 with TRBJ2-1, with 7 bases matching TRBD2. V lost 10 bases and J lost 9; bases outside the gene matches: 15. CDR1 and CDR2 (germline): LNHDA, SQIVND (reference sequence). The CDR3 extends over 14 amino acids. Here the CDR3 reads CATQLRGRAREQFF. The CDR3 DNA follows: TGTGCCACACAGCTTCGTGGGAGGGCACGTGAGCAGTTCTTC.

This clone was seen once. The chain recombines TRBV4-3 with TRBJ2-1; 8 nucleotides match TRBD1. The trim removed 1 base at V and 2 bases at J, leaving 1 base unmatched. The CDR3 has 15 amino acids. Germline CDR1 reads LGHNA; CDR2 reads YSLEER. CDR3: CASSQATGAYNEQFF. CDR3 nucleotides: TGCGCCAGCAGCCAAGCGACAGGGGCCTACAATGAGCAGTTCTTC.

The chain combines TRBV7-2 with TRBJ2-7, with 16 bases matching TRBD2. Trimming took 5 bases from V and 12 from J; bases not matched to a gene: 13. Germline V gene data show CDR1 as SGHTA and CDR2 as FQGNSA. The CDR3 extends over 16 amino acids. The CDR3 sequence is CASSPPGTSGRAPRYF. DNA for the CDR3: TGTGCCAGCAGCCCTCCCGGGACTAGCGGGAGGGCCCCGCGGTACTTC.

V and J are TRBV5-4 and TRBJ2-7, with 9 bases that match TRBD1. The CDR3 extends over 14 amino acids. V gave up 4 bases and J gave up 5 bases; unmatched junction bases: 7. Germline lookup yields CDR1 SGHNT and CDR2 YYREEE (reference sequence). The CDR3 here is CASSQDRGTHEQYF. Here the CDR3 DNA reads TGTGCCAGCAGCCAGGACAGGGGAACCCACGAGCAGTACTTC.

J is TRBJ2-7 and V is TRBV3-1 (or the pseudogene TRBV3-2), with no clear D. This CDR3 has 12 residues. From germline, CDR1 is LGHDT and CDR2 YNNKEL (reference sequence). Between the trimmed V and J ends, which lost 3 bases and 1 base, there was a span of 4 bases. The chain's CDR3 is CASSHLSYEQYF. CDR3 in DNA: TGTGCCAGCAGCCACCTTTCCTACGAGCAGTACTTC.

The CDR3 spells CATSDRPWTSGESTQYF. The CDR3 DNA reads TGTGCCACCAGTGATCGACCGTGGACTAGCGGGGAATCGACCCAGTACTTC. This sequence joins TRBV24-1 and TRBJ2-5, with 12 nucleotides matching TRBD2. Germline V gene lookup returns CDR1 KGHDR and CDR2 SFDVKD. V lost 3 bases, J lost 7 bases, and 11 bases stayed unmatched. This CDR3 is built from 17 residues.

This clone is a singleton in its sample. This rearrangement joins TRBV6-5 to TRBJ1-1; no clear D gene. Germline V CDR1 and CDR2: MNHEY, SVGAGI. The germline V and J ends were trimmed by 4 bases and 4 bases, with 10 bases remaining between them. This CDR3 spans 13 amino acids. The CDR3 nucleotides read TGTGCCAGCAGTTCTAGGTTGGGCACTGAAGCTTTCTTT. Translating it yields CASSSRLGTEAFF.

A single count supports this clone. The J gene is TRBJ2-5, the V gene TRBV5-1, with 8 positions matching TRBD1. The V and J ends lost 0 bases and 5 bases, in that order; junction bases with no gene match: 3. CDR3 size: 14 residues. Per the germline V gene, CDR1 is SGHRS and CDR2 is YFSETQ. The CDR3 loop reads CASSLGTGTETQYF. The CDR3 DNA is TGCGCCAGCAGCTTGGGGACAGGGACGGAGACCCAGTACTTC.

This rearrangement joins TRBV28 to TRBJ2-2, with D tentatively TRBD2 (6 bases). The CDR3 runs 12 residues. Germline assignment: CDR1 MDHEN and CDR2 SYDVKM. This CDR3 reads CAGGRNTGELFF. CDR3 nucleotides: TGTGCGGGGGGACGGAACACCGGGGAGCTGTTTTTT. The variable domain in full, with the rest retrieved from reference TRBV28 and TRBJ2-2, is DVKVTQSSRYLVKRTGEKVFLECVQDMDHENMFWYRQDPGLGLRLIYFSYDVKMKEKGDIPEGYSVSREKKERFSLILESASTNQTSMYLCAGGRNTGELFFGEGSRLTVL.

V and J are TRBV9 and TRBJ2-7; TRBD1 might be the D (6 bases). The germline V and J ends were trimmed by 0 bases and 3 bases, with 16 bases remaining between them. There are 16 residues in the CDR3. In germline, CDR1 is SGDLS, CDR2 YYNGEE. The CDR3 is CASSVGGDGQFYEQYF. CDR3 nucleotide sequence: TGTGCCAGCAGCGTAGGAGGGGACGGACAGTTCTACGAGCAGTACTTC. The variable domain in full, completed from reference TRBV9 and TRBJ2-7, reads DSGVTQTPKHLITATGQRVTLRCSPRSGDLSVYWYQQSLDQGLQFLIQYYNGEERAKGNILERFSAQQFPDLHSELNLSSLELGDSALYFCASSVGGDGQFYEQYFGPGTRLTVT.

The CDR3 is CASSSDGTSGSGISFF. The CDR3 region has the DNA TGTGCCAGCAGCTCTGACGGGACTAGCGGGTCCGGGATTTCGTTCTTC. The genes are TRBV7-9 and TRBJ2-1; TRBD2 matches at 12 bases. There are 16 residues in the CDR3. From germline, CDR1 is SEHNR and CDR2 FQNEAQ (reference sequence). The J segment lost 15 bases and the V segment lost 4 bases, leaving 16 bases of the junction unmatched.

This clone showed up just once. The chain uses TRBV4-3 and TRBJ2-7; 9 bases are shared with TRBD2. The germline gives CDR1 LGHNA, CDR2 YSLEER. The CDR3 has 15 residues. Trimming removed 2 bases from V and 6 bases from J; junction bases left unmatched: 8. CDR3 sequence: CASSQILAGGIEQYF. CDR3 nucleotides: TGCGCCAGCAGCCAAATACTAGCGGGCGGTATCGAGCAGTACTTC.